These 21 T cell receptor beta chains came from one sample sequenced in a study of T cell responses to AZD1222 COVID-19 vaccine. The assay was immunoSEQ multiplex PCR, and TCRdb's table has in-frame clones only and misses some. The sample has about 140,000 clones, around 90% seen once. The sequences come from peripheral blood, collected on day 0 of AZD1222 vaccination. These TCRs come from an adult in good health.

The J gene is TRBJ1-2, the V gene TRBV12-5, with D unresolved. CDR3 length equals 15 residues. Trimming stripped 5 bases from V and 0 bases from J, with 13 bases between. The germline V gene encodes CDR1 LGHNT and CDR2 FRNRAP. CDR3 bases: TGTGCTAGTGGTCCCTCCGGCGCGACTAACTATGGCTACACCTTC. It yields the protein CASGPSGATNYGYTF.

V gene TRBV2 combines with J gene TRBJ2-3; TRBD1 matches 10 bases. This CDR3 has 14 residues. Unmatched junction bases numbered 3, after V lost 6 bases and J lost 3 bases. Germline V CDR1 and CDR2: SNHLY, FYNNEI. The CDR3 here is CASRGTGATDTQYF. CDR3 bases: TGTGCCAGCAGAGGGACAGGGGCGACAGATACGCAGTATTTT.

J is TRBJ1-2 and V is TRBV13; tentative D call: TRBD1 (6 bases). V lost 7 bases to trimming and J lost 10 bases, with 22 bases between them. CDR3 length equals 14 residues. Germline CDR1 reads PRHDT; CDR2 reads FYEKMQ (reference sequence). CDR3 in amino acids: CASTMDSGLTAYTF. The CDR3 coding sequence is TGTGCCAGCACCATGGACAGCGGATTAACCGCCTACACCTTC. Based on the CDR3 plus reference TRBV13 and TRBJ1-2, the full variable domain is AAGVIQSPRHLIKEKRETATLKCYPIPRHDTVYWYQQGPGQDPQFLISFYEKMQSDKGSIPDRFSAQQFSDYHSELNMSSLELGDSALYFCASTMDSGLTAYTFGSGTRLTVV.

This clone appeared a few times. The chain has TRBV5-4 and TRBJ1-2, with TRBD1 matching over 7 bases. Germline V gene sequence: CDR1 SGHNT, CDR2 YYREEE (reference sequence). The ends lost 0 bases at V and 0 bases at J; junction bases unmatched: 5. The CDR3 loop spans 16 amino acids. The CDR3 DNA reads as TGTGCCAGCAGCTTGGGAGGGGGCGCGGCTAACTATGGCTACACCTTC. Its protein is CASSLGGGAANYGYTF. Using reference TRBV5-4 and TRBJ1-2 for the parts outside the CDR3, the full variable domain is ETGVTQSPTHLIKTRGQQVTLRCSSQSGHNTVSWYQQALGQGPQFIFQYYREEENGRGNFPPRFSGLQFPNYSSELNVNALELDDSALYLCASSLGGGAANYGYTFGSGTRLTVV.

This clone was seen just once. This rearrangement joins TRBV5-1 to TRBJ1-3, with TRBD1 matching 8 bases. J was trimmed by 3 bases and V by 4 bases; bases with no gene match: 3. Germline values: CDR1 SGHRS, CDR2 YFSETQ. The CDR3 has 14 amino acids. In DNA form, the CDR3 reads TGCGCCAGCAGCCAGACAGGGGTTGGAAACACCATATATTTT. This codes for CASSQTGVGNTIYF.

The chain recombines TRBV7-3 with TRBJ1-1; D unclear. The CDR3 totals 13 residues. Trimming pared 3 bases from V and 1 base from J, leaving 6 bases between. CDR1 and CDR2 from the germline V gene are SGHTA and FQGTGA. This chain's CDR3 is CASSFQENTEAFF. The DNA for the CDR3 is TGTGCCAGCAGCTTTCAGGAGAACACTGAAGCTTTCTTT.

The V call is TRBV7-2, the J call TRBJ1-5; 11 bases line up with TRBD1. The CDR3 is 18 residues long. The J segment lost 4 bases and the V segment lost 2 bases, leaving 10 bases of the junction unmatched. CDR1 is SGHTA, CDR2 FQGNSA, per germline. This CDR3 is CASSLRLGQGASNQPQHF. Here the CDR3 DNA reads TGTGCCAGCAGCTTACGGCTTGGACAGGGGGCGAGTAATCAGCCCCAGCATTTT.

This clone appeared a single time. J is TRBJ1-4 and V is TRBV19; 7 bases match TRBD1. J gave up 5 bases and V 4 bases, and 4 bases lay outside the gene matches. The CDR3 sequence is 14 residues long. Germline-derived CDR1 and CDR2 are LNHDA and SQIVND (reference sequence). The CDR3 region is CASSTGGYNEKLFF. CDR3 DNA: TGTGCCAGTAGTACAGGGGGATACAATGAAAAACTGTTTTTT.

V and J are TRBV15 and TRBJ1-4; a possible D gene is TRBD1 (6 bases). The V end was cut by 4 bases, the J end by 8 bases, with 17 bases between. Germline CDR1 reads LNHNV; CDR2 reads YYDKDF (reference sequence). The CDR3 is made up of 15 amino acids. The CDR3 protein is CATSIRKGVREKLFF. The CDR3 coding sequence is TGTGCCACCAGCATACGTAAGGGGGTAAGAGAAAAACTGTTTTTT.

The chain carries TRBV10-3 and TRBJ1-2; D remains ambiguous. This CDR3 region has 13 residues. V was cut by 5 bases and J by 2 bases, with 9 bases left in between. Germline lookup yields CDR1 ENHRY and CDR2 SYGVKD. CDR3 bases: TGTGCCATCAGTATTGACACGAACTATGGCTACACCTTC. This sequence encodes CAISIDTNYGYTF.

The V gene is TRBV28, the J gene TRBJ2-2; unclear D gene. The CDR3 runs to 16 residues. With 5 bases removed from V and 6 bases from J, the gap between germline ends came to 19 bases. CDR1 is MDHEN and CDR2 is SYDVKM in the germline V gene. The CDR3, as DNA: TGTGCCAGCAGTCCCCCAAGGTTCAGATTCGCCGGGGAGCTGTTTTTT. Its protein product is CASSPPRFRFAGELFF. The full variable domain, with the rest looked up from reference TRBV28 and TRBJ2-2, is DVKVTQSSRYLVKRTGEKVFLECVQDMDHENMFWYRQDPGLGLRLIYFSYDVKMKEKGDIPEGYSVSREKKERFSLILESASTNQTSMYLCASSPPRFRFAGELFFGEGSRLTVL.

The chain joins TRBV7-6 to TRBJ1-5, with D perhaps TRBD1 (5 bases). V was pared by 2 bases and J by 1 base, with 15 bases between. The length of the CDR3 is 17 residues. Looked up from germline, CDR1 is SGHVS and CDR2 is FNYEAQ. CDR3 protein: CASSLSVGTGSNQPQHF. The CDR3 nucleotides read TGTGCCAGCAGCTTATCCGTAGGGACCGGGAGCAATCAGCCCCAGCATTTT.

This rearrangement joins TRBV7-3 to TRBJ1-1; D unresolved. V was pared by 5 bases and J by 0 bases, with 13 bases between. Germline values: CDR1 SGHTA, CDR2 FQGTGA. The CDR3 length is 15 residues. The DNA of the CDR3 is TGTGCCAGCAGCCCCCTCTTGAGATTGAACACTGAAGCTTTCTTT. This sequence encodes CASSPLLRLNTEAFF.

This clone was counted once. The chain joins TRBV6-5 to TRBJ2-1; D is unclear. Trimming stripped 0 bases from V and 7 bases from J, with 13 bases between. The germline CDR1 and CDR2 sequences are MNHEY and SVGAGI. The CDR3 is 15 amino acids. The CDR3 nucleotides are TGTGCCAGCAGTTACTCGATCGTCGCGGCAAATGAGCAGTTCTTC. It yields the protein CASSYSIVAANEQFF.

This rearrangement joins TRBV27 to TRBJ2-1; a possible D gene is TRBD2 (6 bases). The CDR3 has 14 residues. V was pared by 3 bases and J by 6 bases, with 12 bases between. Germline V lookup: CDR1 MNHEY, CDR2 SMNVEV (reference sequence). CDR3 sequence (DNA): TGTGCCAGCAGTTTTGCGGGATACTCCAATGAGCAGTTCTTC. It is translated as CASSFAGYSNEQFF.

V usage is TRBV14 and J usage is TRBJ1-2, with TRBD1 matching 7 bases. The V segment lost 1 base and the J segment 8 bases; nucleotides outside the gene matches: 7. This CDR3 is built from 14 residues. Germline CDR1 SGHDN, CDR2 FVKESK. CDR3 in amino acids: CASSQAGGLGGYTF. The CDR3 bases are TGTGCCAGCAGCCAAGCAGGGGGTCTCGGAGGCTACACCTTC.

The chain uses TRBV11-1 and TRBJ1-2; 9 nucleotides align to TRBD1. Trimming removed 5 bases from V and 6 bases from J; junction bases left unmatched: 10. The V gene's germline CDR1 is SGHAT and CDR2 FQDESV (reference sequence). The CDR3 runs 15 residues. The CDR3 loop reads CASSTISQGADGYTF. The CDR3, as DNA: TGTGCCAGCAGCACGATTTCACAGGGGGCGGATGGCTACACCTTC.

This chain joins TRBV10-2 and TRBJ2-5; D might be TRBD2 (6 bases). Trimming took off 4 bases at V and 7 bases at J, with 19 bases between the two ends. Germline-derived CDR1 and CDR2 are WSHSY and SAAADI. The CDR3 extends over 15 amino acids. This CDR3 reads CASSATGTLKTTQYF. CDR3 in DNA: TGCGCCAGCAGTGCTACGGGGACTCTCAAGACGACCCAGTACTTC.

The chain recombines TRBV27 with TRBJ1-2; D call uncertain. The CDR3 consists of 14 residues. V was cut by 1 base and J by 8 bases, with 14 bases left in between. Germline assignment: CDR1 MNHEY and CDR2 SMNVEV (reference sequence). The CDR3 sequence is CASSLFAGGVGYTF. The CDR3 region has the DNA TGTGCCAGCAGTTTATTCGCCGGCGGGGTCGGCTACACCTTC.

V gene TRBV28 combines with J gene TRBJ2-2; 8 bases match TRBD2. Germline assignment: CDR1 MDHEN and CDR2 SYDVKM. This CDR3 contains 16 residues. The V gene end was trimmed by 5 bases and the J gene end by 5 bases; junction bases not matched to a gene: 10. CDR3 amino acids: CASSLPTRGGTGELFF. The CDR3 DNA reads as TGTGCCAGCAGTCTCCCGACCCGGGGGGGAACCGGGGAGCTGTTTTTT.

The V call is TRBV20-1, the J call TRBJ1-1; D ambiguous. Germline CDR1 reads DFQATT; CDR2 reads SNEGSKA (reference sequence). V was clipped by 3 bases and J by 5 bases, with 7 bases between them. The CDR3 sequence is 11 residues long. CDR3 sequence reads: CSASYSTEAFF. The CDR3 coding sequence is TGCAGTGCTAGCTACAGTACTGAAGCTTTCTTT.